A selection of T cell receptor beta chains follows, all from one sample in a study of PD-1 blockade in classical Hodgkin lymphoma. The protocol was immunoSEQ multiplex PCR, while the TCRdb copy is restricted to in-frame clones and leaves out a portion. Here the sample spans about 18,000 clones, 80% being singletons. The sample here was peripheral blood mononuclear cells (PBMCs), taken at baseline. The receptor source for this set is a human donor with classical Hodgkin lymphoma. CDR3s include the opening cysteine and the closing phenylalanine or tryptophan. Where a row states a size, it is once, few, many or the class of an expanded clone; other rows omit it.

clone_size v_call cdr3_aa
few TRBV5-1 CASSLNGRGSTDTQYF
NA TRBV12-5 CASGPMSGGRADTQYF
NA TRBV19 CASSFGYYNEQFF
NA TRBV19 CASTHRVHTEAFF
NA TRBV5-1 CASSLVSTSYTTDTQYF
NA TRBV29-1 CSARLAGASTDTQYF
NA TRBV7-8 CASSLGEVTNQPQHF
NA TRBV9 CASSVEGRGLYEQYF
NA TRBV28 CASSLGIPSGVTYEQYF
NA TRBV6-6 CASSPTRPSYNEQFF
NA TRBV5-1 CASSLEAGAGNQPQHF
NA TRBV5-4 CASSLPGQGNEQFF
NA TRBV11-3 CASSLYTVSYEQYF
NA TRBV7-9 CASSLVSQGIYTEAFF
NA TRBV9 CASSPEGSPNSPLHF
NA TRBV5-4 CASRVAGAMRVGANVLTF
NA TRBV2 CASSELGGVNEKLFF
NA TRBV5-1 CASSLSQAQETQYF
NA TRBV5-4 CASSLDSISYGYTF
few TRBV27 CASSETSGSPQGEQFF
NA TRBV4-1 CASSPRTSGEETQYF
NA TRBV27 CASSLDGTSGYNEQFF
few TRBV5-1 CASGESIGRQETQYF
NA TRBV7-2 CASSTGTGGTDTQYF
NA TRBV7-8 CASSFQGGAPEKLFF
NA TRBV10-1 CASSELASGVNTGELFF
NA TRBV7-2 CASSSSLAGAAQYF
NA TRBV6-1 CASSLGDRYEQYF
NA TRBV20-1 CSASGNEKLFF
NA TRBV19 CASSYRESGYTF
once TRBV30 CAWSVWGTGEVNEQFF
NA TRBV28 CASSEAGGKTEAFF
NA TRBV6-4 CASSEGQGDYNEQFF
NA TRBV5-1 CASSLGTGQETQYF
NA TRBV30 CAWSPYRRGGSSYEQYF
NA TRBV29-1 CSVLSPGDLMNTEAFF
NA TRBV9 CASSAQEGGYEQYF